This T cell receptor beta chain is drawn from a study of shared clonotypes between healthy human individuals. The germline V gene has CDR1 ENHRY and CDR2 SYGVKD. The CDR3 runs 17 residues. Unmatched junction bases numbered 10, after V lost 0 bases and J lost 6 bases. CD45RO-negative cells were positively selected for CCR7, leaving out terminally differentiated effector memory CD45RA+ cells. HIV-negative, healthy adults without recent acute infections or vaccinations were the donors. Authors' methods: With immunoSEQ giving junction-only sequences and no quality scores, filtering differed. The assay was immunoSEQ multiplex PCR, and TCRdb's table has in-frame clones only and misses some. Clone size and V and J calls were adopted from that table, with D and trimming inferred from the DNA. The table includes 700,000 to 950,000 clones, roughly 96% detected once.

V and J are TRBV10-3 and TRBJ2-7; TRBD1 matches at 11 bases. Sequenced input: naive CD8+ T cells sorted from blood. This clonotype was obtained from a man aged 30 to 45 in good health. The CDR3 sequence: CAISESADRGPLSEQYF. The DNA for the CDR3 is TGTGCCATCAGTGAGTCAGCGGACAGGGGGCCTCTCTCCGAGCAGTACTTC.